Here is one T cell receptor (beta chain) with its context. The same CDR3 can be traced to other DNA sequences in this sample. The sample originates from a study of cytomegalovirus exposure and HLA in healthy donors. PCR amplification relied on 60 Vbeta primers (plus 13 Jbeta primers). This table comes from immunoSEQ multiplex PCR, and its TCRdb copy is limited to in-frame clones, with some not included. Of 150,000 to 200,000 clones in the sample, 68% were seen once. CDR1 is LNHDA, CDR2 SQIVND, per germline (reference sequence). V was pared by 3 bases and J by 5 bases, with 7 bases between. The CDR3 has 12 residues.

The sequence derives from a man between 45 and 60 years old in good health and CMV-seronegative. This sequence joins TRBV19 and TRBJ2-5, with unresolved D. The sequenced sample was PBMCs. The CDR3 DNA reads as TGTGCCAGTAGTATTGGGCGCGAGACCCAGTACTTC. Protein product: CASSIGRETQYF. The entire variable domain, with the rest obtained from reference TRBV19 and TRBJ2-5, is as follows: DGGITQSPKYLFRKEGQNVTLSCEQNLNHDAMYWYRQDPGQGLRLIYYSQIVNDFQKGDIAEGYSVSREKKESFPLTVTSAQKNPTAFYLCASSIGRETQYFGPGTRLLVL.